The 4 T cell receptor beta chains below come from one sample, sequenced in a study of blood T cell repertoires in COVID-19. Data came from immunoSEQ multiplex PCR; TCRdb stores just in-frame clones and leaves some out. The sample records over 60,000 clones, roughly 75% being singletons. Sample: peripheral blood. The receptors originated from a human donor in a cohort sampled during active COVID-19.

The chain has TRBV15 and TRBJ1-4, with D uncertain. CDR1 LNHNV and CDR2 YYDKDF come from the germline V gene (reference sequence). V dropped 3 bases and J dropped 8 bases, with 10 bases sitting between them. The CDR3 sequence is 13 residues long. For the CDR3, the DNA is TGTGCCACCAGCAGGGTGAGAGGGGAAAAACTGTTTTTT. Translation: CATSRVRGEKLFF.

This sequence joins TRBV10-3 and TRBJ2-1, with 7 bases lining up with TRBD2. Unmatched junction bases numbered 5, after V lost 0 bases and J lost 9 bases. This CDR3 region has 14 residues. Germline-derived CDR1 and CDR2 are ENHRY and SYGVKD. The CDR3 DNA sequence: TGTGCCATCAGTGAGTCGACTGGGGGGGGTGAGCAGTTCTTC. Amino acids: CAISESTGGGEQFF.

The chain recombines TRBV5-1 with TRBJ1-3; 10 nucleotides line up with TRBD1. The germline V gene encodes CDR1 SGHRS and CDR2 YFSETQ. The CDR3 sequence is 16 residues long. The trim removed 0 bases at V and 3 bases at J, leaving 3 bases unmatched. The CDR3 loop reads CASSLVTGGGGNTIYF. For the CDR3, the DNA is TGCGCCAGCAGCTTGGTGACAGGGGGCGGTGGAAACACCATATATTTT.

This clone was found many times. This rearrangement joins TRBV7-2 to TRBJ2-2; TRBD2 matches 8 bases. Germline assignment: CDR1 SGHTA and CDR2 FQGNSA. With 1 base clipped from V and 5 bases from J, the junction kept 3 bases outside the gene matches. This CDR3 spans 15 amino acids. The CDR3 here is CASSLVLAGTGELFF. The CDR3 DNA sequence: TGTGCCAGCAGCTTAGTTTTAGCGGGGACCGGGGAGCTGTTTTTT.